The clone carrying this TCR beta chain turned up a few times. No antigen is known for it. Per the germline V gene, CDR1 is SGDLS and CDR2 is YYNGEE. The V end lost 0 bases, the J end lost 3 bases, and 8 bases lay between the germline ends. There are 14 residues in the CDR3. The data derive from a study of shared clonotypes between healthy human individuals. Here immunoSEQ multiplex PCR was the method, and the copy in TCRdb shows in-frame clones only, minus some. Among some 1,900,000 clones listed, about 95% were seen once. The naive CD8 fraction comprised CD45RO-negative cells positively selected for CCR7 and excluded terminally differentiated effector memory CD45RA+ cells. Whole-study results and caveats: In having few donors, the study represented limited genetic and exposure-history diversity. Naive subsets generally exceeded memory subsets in estimated richness.

The chain is built from TRBV9 and TRBJ2-3; D not resolved. The sequencing input was naive CD8+ T cells sorted from blood. The source of this sequence is a man between 18 and 29 years old in good health. The CDR3 protein is CASSVVQETDTQYF. The DNA of the CDR3 is TGTGCCAGCAGCGTAGTGCAGGAGACAGATACGCAGTATTTT.